Following are 7 T cell receptor beta chains from one sample sequenced in a study of pediatric ulcerative colitis. The assay was immunoSEQ multiplex PCR, and TCRdb's table has in-frame clones only and misses some. The table has tens of thousands of clones, 87% seen once; the top ten hold approximately 1.5%. Sequenced input: blood. All receptors come from a boy between 10 and 17 years old who was a control in a study of pediatric ulcerative colitis.

The rearrangement uses TRBV11-3 and TRBJ2-7, with 8 bases identical to TRBD1. The ends lost 5 bases at V and 3 bases at J; junction bases unmatched: 9. Germline V gene data show CDR1 as SGHNT and CDR2 as YENEEA. This CDR3 has 15 amino acids. As DNA, the CDR3 is TGTGCCAGCAGCGCGTCCAACAGGGGGTACTACGAGCAGTACTTC. It codes for CASSASNRGYYEQYF.

The chain recombines TRBV12-5 with TRBJ2-1; TRBD2 aligns across 9 bases. The CDR3 totals 16 residues. Trimming took 2 bases from V and 6 from J; bases not matched to a gene: 8. Germline V lookup: CDR1 LGHNT, CDR2 FRNRAP. The CDR3 bases are TGTGCTAGTGGTTTGACCGCGGGGGGGCCGGGCAATGAGCAGTTCTTC. Translation gives CASGLTAGGPGNEQFF.

This chain joins TRBV5-1 and TRBJ1-5, with D maybe TRBD1 (5 bases). CDR1 SGHRS and CDR2 YFSETQ come from the germline V gene. The CDR3 is 14 amino acids. Between the trimmed V and J ends, which lost 0 bases and 6 bases, there was a span of 10 bases. This chain's CDR3 is CASSLEGTGQPQHF. The CDR3 nucleotides read TGCGCCAGCAGCTTGGAGGGTACAGGTCAGCCCCAGCATTTT. The complete variable domain, with remaining parts taken from reference TRBV5-1 and TRBJ1-5, reads KAGVTQTPRYLIKTRGQQVTLSCSPISGHRSVSWYQQTPGQGLQFLFEYFSETQRNKGNFPGRFSGRQFSNSRSEMNVSTLELGDSALYLCASSLEGTGQPQHFGDGTRLSIL.

The chain carries TRBV7-3 and TRBJ2-3, with 11 bases fitting TRBD1. CDR1 SGHTA and CDR2 FQGTGA come from the germline V gene. J gave up 3 bases and V 3 bases, and 2 bases lay outside the gene matches. The CDR3 is 15 amino acids. The CDR3 coding sequence is TGTGCCAGCAGCTTCGGGACAGGGGGGACAGATACGCAGTATTTT. This translates into CASSFGTGGTDTQYF.

The genes are TRBV5-8 and TRBJ1-5; maybe TRBD1 (5 bases). This CDR3 spans 15 amino acids. V lost 3 bases and J 3 bases, leaving 13 bases between the germline ends. In germline, CDR1 is SGHTS, CDR2 YDEGEE. The CDR3 loop is CASSSGLANNQPQHF. The CDR3 nucleotides read TGTGCCAGCAGCTCAGGGTTAGCGAACAATCAGCCCCAGCATTTT.

The CDR3 nucleotides read TGCGCCAGCAGCCAAGTCGGGTTTATAATCACAGATACGCAGTATTTT. It encodes CASSQVGFIITDTQYF. The chain carries TRBV4-1 and TRBJ2-3; D gene unclear. This CDR3 has 16 residues. V lost 1 base, J lost 2 bases, and 13 bases lay in between. Per the germline V gene, CDR1 is MGHRA and CDR2 is YSYEKL.

The chain combines TRBV29-1 with TRBJ2-6, with 8 bases fitting TRBD2. V lost 4 bases, J lost 0 bases, and 2 bases stayed unmatched. This CDR3 is built from 15 residues. Germline V gene lookup returns CDR1 SQVTM and CDR2 ANQGSEA. This CDR3 is CSVAGGRSGANVLTF. The CDR3, as DNA: TGCAGCGTTGCGGGGGGGCGCTCTGGGGCCAACGTCCTGACTTTC.